This is a list of T cell receptor beta chains from one sample in a study of response to subunit inactivated influenza vaccine. Each CDR3 protein is one row after TCRdb ran MiXCR on the RT-PCR reads. The sample holds 800,000 or so distinct CDR3 sequences, 20% to 25% seen once. The sequencing here drew on PBMCs from blood, taken around 5 days after vaccination. The receptors come from a man aged 50-59 years who received an inactivated influenza vaccine. Each CDR3 is given with its conserved first and last residue. D genes are given only for firm matches. Clone size is not always given. Where it is, it says once, few, many or a class for expanded clones.

v_gene	j_gene	abundance	d_gene	CDR3nt	CDR3aa
TRBV10-3	TRBJ2-2	.	TRBD1	TGTGCCATCAGACAAGACAGGGGTCACACCGGGGAGCTGTTTTTT	CAIRQDRGHTGELFF
TRBV15	TRBJ1-4	.	.	TGTGCCACCAGCAGAGGAGGTATTAATGAAAAACTGTTTTTT	CATSRGGINEKLFF
TRBV28	TRBJ1-5	few	TRBD1	TGTGCCAGCAGTATCGGGACAGGGATTCAGCCCCAGCATTTT	CASSIGTGIQPQHF
TRBV21-1	TRBJ2-5	.	.	TGTGCCAGCAGCAGGGGACTAGGGGTACGGGAGACCCAGTACTTC	CASSRGLGVRETQYF
TRBV3-1	TRBJ1-3	few	.	TGTGCCAGCAGACAGCCTGGAAACACCATATATTTT	CASRQPGNTIYF
TRBV20-1	TRBJ2-2	.	TRBD1	TGCAGTGCTAGAGATCGGTGGGCAGGGGGCTCTTCCGGGGAGCTGTTTTTT	CSARDRWAGGSSGELFF
TRBV6-2/TRBV6-3	TRBJ1-1	.	.	TGTGCCAGCAGACGACAGTACCCTGAAGCTTTCTTT	CASRRQYPEAFF
TRBV10-3	TRBJ2-1	few	TRBD2	TGTGCCATCAGTGAGTCGACGCATCGGGGGGGTGAGCAGTTCTTC	CAISESTHRGGEQFF
TRBV7-9	TRBJ2-2	few	TRBD2	TGTGCCAGCAGCCCCCCAGCGGGAGGCCTCACCGGGGAGCTGTTTTTT	CASSPPAGGLTGELFF
TRBV20-1	TRBJ2-4	.	.	TGCAGTGCTCGCTCACCGAGGCGGGGGCCGGGACTAGCCAAAAACATTCAGTACTTC	CSARSPRRGPGLAKNIQYF
TRBV6-2/TRBV6-3	TRBJ2-1	.	.	TGTGCCAGCACGCCGGGGACTGACAATGAGCAGTTCTTC	CASTPGTDNEQFF
TRBV7-8	TRBJ1-5	few	.	TGTGCCAGCAGCTATGGGGTCGGCCAGCCCCAGCATTTT	CASSYGVGQPQHF
TRBV20-1	TRBJ2-1	few	.	TGCAGTGCTAGAGATTTAGGGGGGGGGAGCAATGAGCAGTTCTTC	CSARDLGGGSNEQFF
TRBV20-1	TRBJ2-1	.	TRBD2	TGCAGTGCTAGAAGTCCGGGACTAGCGGGACGCAATGAGCAGTTCTTC	CSARSPGLAGRNEQFF
TRBV12-3/TRBV12-4	TRBJ2-7	many	.	TGTGCCAGCAGCTGGGGGGGCCCTTTATACGAGCAGTACTTC	CASSWGGPLYEQYF
TRBV3-1	TRBJ2-7	few	TRBD2	TGTGCCAGCAGCCGAGAGACTAGCGGGGGCCACGAGCAGTACTTC	CASSRETSGGHEQYF
TRBV4-1	TRBJ2-1	.	.	TGCGCCAGCAGCCAAGTCCCTCACAGGGACTATACCTCCTACAATGAGCAGTTCTTC	CASSQVPHRDYTSYNEQFF
TRBV7-6	TRBJ2-1	.	TRBD1	TGTGCCAGCAGCAACTACAGGGGGGTTGGGTACAATGAGCAGTTCTTC	CASSNYRGVGYNEQFF
TRBV7-2	TRBJ2-3	.	.	TGTGCCAGCAGCTTGGGCGTATGGAGCACAGATACGCAGTATTTT	CASSLGVWSTDTQYF
TRBV27	TRBJ1-1	few	.	TGTGCCAGCAGTTTATCTGATCAGGGCTTGGCTTTCTTT	CASSLSDQGLAFF
TRBV6-1	TRBJ1-5	.	TRBD1	TGTGCCAGCAGACCTAACAGGGGGCGCGGGCAGCCCCAGCATTTT	CASRPNRGRGQPQHF
TRBV6-2/TRBV6-3	TRBJ2-3	few	.	TGTGCCTCCCAGGGCGGGCTCGAAATTCGGGATACGCAGTATTTT	CASQGGLEIRDTQYF
TRBV5-1	TRBJ2-2	few	.	TGCGCCAGCAGCTTGGCCAGGACAGGGAGGGGCACCGGGGAGCTGTTTTTT	CASSLARTGRGTGELFF
TRBV12-3/TRBV12-4	TRBJ1-1	.	TRBD1	TGTGCCAGCAGTTTGGACAGGGTTTTAACTGAAGCTTTCTTT	CASSLDRVLTEAFF
TRBV9	TRBJ1-5	.	.	TGTGCCAGCAGCCAAGGTATGTGGGAACCCCAGCATTTT	CASSQGMWEPQHF
TRBV12-3/TRBV12-4	TRBJ2-1	many	TRBD1	TGTGCCAGCAGACCAGCCGGGACAGGACACTACAATGAGCAGTTCTTC	CASRPAGTGHYNEQFF
TRBV7-3	TRBJ2-1	many	TRBD2	TGTGCCAGCAGCCTAGGGACTAGCGGGAGCAGGGATCGTGAGCAGTTCTTC	CASSLGTSGSRDREQFF
TRBV24-1	TRBJ2-7	.	TRBD1	TGTGCCACCAGTGATTCAAAATGGACAGGGCGGGAGCAGTACTTC	CATSDSKWTGREQYF
TRBV20-1	TRBJ2-5	many	.	TGCAGTGCTAGACGGGACTACCAAGAGACCCAGTACTTC	CSARRDYQETQYF
TRBV7-8	TRBJ2-5	few	TRBD2	TGTGCCAGCAGTTACACTAGCGGGAGCCAAGAGACCCAGTACTTC	CASSYTSGSQETQYF
TRBV28	TRBJ2-7	many	TRBD2	TGTGCCAGCAGTCCAACAACTAGCGGGGGGATTTACGAGCAGTACTTC	CASSPTTSGGIYEQYF
TRBV5-1	TRBJ2-1	few	.	TGCGCCAGCAGCTTGGGGCAGCAATCCTACAATGAGCAGTTCTTC	CASSLGQQSYNEQFF
TRBV10-3	TRBJ2-5	.	TRBD2	TGTGCCATCAGTGAGCCGAGGACTAGCGGGACCCAAGAGACCCAGTACTTC	CAISEPRTSGTQETQYF
TRBV5-1	TRBJ2-7	.	.	TGCGCCAGCAGCTTGACGCCTAACGCTTTCGCCTACGAGCAGTACTTC	CASSLTPNAFAYEQYF
TRBV9	TRBJ2-2	few	TRBD2	TGTGCCAGCAGCCTCGGACTAGCAGTTACGAACACCGGGGAGCTGTTTTTT	CASSLGLAVTNTGELFF
TRBV29-1	TRBJ1-4	.	.	TGCAGCGTTTTAGCAACTAATGAAAAACTGTTTTTT	CSVLATNEKLFF
TRBV6-2/TRBV6-3	TRBJ1-2	many	.	TGTGCCAGCAGTTACTCGACGCAGGGGATAGCTAACTATGGCTACACCTTC	CASSYSTQGIANYGYTF
TRBV4-3	TRBJ1-2	few	TRBD1	TGCGCCAGCAGCCCAGAAACGACAGGGGGGGGAGGCTACACCTTC	CASSPETTGGGGYTF
TRBV28	TRBJ2-1	few	.	TGTGCCAGCAGTTTCTCTATGGGTGAGCAGTTCTTC	CASSFSMGEQFF
TRBV2	TRBJ2-7	.	.	TGTGCCAGCAGACTCGACAGGTCTGGCGAGCAGTACTTC	CASRLDRSGEQYF
TRBV7-2	TRBJ2-7	few	.	TGTGCCAGCAGCTTAACGGGACTGACCTCCTACGAGCAGTACTTC	CASSLTGLTSYEQYF
TRBV2	TRBJ1-3	few	.	TGTGCCAGCAGTGTAAGGCAGAATACTGGAAACACCATATATTTT	CASSVRQNTGNTIYF
TRBV20-1	TRBJ2-3	.	.	TGCAGTGCTAGTAGGGACTTAAGCACAGATACGCAGTATTTT	CSASRDLSTDTQYF
TRBV7-8	TRBJ2-7	.	.	TGTGCCAGCAGCTTAGCGCGGGGAGGCTTCTCCTACGAGCAGTACTTC	CASSLARGGFSYEQYF
TRBV7-9	TRBJ2-6	.	TRBD2	TGTGCCAGCAGTCTTGTGGGGGGGGCTGGGGCCAACGTCCTGACTTTC	CASSLVGGAGANVLTF
TRBV24-1	TRBJ2-6	many	.	TGTGCCACCAGTGATAGTTACGCAGGGTTTGGGGCCAACGTCCTGACTTTC	CATSDSYAGFGANVLTF
TRBV7-3	TRBJ2-6	few	.	TGTGCCAGCAGCTCCCCGGGGGCCTCCAACGTCCTGACTTTC	CASSSPGASNVLTF
TRBV7-9	TRBJ2-3	.	.	TGTGCCAGCAGCTTAGCAGAGTCAACCAGCACAGATACGCAGTATTTT	CASSLAESTSTDTQYF
TRBV6-4	TRBJ2-5	few	.	TGTGCCAGCAGTGACCGTGGAGGAGAGACCCAGTACTTC	CASSDRGGETQYF
TRBV20-1	TRBJ2-5	.	TRBD1	TGCAGTGCGGGTGGGACAGGGGACCAAGAGACCCAGTACTTC	CSAGGTGDQETQYF
TRBV7-8	TRBJ2-2	.	.	TGTGCCAGCGAATGGCGGGTCACCGGGGAGCTGTTTTTT	CASEWRVTGELFF
TRBV28	TRBJ2-3	.	TRBD1	TGTGCCAGCATGGGACAGGGAGGGAGAGCAGATACGCAGTATTTT	CASMGQGGRADTQYF
TRBV20-1	TRBJ2-2	few	.	TGCAGTGCTAGAGTGGGGGGGGAGCTGTTTTTT	CSARVGGELFF
TRBV29-1	TRBJ2-7	few	TRBD2	TGCAGCGTTAGGACTAGCGAGGCCTACGAGCAGTACTTC	CSVRTSEAYEQYF
TRBV4-3	TRBJ1-1	.	TRBD1	TGCGCCAGCAGCCAAGTCGACAGGGCGCTGAACACTGAAGCTTTCTTT	CASSQVDRALNTEAFF
TRBV25-1	TRBJ2-1	.	TRBD1	TGTGCCAGCAGTGAATTCCCGGGACAGGGTAACAATGAGCAGTTCTTC	CASSEFPGQGNNEQFF
TRBV24-1	TRBJ1-2	.	.	TGTGCCACCAGTGCCCACGGGGGCGGCTATGGCTACACCTTC	CATSAHGGGYGYTF